The clone carrying this T cell receptor (beta chain) was counted between two and nine times. Its specificity is not known. The data derive from a study of T-cell memory formation after mild COVID-19. TCRdb re-called the 5' RACE reads through MiXCR, storing one row per CDR3 protein. This sample has about 360,000 distinct CDR3 sequences, with approximately 12% found just once. Findings of the study overall: Clones which contracted sat mainly in CM and EM if CD4+, and in EMRA if CD8+.

Per germline, CDR1 LGHDT and CDR2 YNNKEL (reference sequence). Trimming shortened V by 5 bases and J by 10 bases, and 17 bases separated the two germline ends. The CDR3 is made up of 14 amino acids. This sequence originates from a man aged 18 to 35 who had mild COVID-19 (a few samples of this study predate the infection). Cell type and time point are not known. This chain uses TRBV3-1 with TRBJ1-4; TRBD1 is a possible D gene (5 bases). The sequenced material came from PBMCs or a T cell subset sorted from them (not recorded which). As DNA, the CDR3 is TGTGCCAGCAGCTATGGGACCGAATCCCTAAAACTGTTTTTT. Amino acids: CASSYGTESLKLFF.